This T cell receptor beta chain is drawn from a study of blood T cells in healthy people across ages. Each sample had at least 6 million PBMCs isolated. It was with a sample-barcoded 5' primer and a J-beta primer mix that a second PCR of about 7 to 12 cycles was run. A single record per CDR3 protein comes from TCRdb applying MiXCR to the 5' RACE reads. Of hundreds of thousands of distinct CDR3 sequences in the sample, around 32% were seen once. This clonotype was counted at least ten times. The germline gives CDR1 SGHTA, CDR2 FQGNSA. V lost 1 base and J lost 8, with 4 bases in between. This CDR3 spans 11 amino acids.

The sample consisted of blood. The receptor was derived from a woman older than 75 in good health. V gene TRBV7-2 combines with J gene TRBJ2-3; D not resolved. CDR3 nucleotide sequence: TGTGCCAGCAGCTTAGAGTTTACGCAGTATTTT. Protein: CASSLEFTQYF.